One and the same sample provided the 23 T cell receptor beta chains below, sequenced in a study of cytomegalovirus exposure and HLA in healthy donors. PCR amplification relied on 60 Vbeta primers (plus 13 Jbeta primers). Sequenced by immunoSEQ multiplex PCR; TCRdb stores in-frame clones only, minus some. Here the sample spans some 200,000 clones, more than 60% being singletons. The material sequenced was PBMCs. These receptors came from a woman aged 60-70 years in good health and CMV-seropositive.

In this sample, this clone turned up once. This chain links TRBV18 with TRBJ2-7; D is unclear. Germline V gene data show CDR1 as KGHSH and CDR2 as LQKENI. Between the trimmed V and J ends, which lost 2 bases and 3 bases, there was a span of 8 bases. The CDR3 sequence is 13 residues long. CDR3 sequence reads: CASSPAQIYEQYF. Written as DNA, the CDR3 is TGTGCCAGCTCACCAGCACAGATCTACGAGCAGTACTTC.

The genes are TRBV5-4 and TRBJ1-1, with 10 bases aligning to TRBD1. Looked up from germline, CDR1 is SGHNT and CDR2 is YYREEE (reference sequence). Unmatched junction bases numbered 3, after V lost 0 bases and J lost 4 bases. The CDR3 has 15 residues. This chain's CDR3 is CASSLGGQGSTEAFF. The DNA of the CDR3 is TGTGCCAGCAGCTTGGGGGGACAGGGGAGCACTGAAGCTTTCTTT.

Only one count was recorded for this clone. CDR3 bases: TGCGCCAGCAGTCGCCGCGGGGGTTACAATGAGCAGTTCTTC. Translating gives CASSRRGGYNEQFF. The chain has TRBV23-1 and TRBJ2-1; 7 positions agree with TRBD2. TRBV23-1 is treated as an ORF (open reading frame) with a function not yet certain. V was clipped by 4 bases and J by 4 bases; unmatched bases: 4. This CDR3 is built from 14 residues.

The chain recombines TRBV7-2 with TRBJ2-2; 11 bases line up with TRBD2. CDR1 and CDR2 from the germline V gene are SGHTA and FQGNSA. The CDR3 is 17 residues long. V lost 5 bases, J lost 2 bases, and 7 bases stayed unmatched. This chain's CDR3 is CASSPDRLAGNTGELFF. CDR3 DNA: TGTGCCAGCAGCCCAGACAGACTAGCGGGAAACACCGGGGAGCTGTTTTTT.

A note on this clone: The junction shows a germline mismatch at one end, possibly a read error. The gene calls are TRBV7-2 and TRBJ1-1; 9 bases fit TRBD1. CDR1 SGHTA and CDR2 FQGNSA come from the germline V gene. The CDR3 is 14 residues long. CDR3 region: CASSPGTGNAEAFF. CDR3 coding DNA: TGTGCCAGCAGCCCAGGGACAGGGAACGCTGAAGCTTTCTTT. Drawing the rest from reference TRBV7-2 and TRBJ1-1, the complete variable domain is GAGVSQSPSNKVTEKGKDVELRCDPISGHTALYWYRQSLGQGLEFLIYFQGNSAPDKSGLPSDRFSAERTGGSVSTLTIQRTQQEDSAVYLCASSPGTGNAEAFFGQGTRLTVV.

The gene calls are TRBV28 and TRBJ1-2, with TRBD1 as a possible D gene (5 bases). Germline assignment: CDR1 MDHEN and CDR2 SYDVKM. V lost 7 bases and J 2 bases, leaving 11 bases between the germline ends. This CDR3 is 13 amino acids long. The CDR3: CASKQGGNYGYTF. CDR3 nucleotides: TGTGCCAGCAAGCAGGGTGGCAACTATGGCTACACCTTC.

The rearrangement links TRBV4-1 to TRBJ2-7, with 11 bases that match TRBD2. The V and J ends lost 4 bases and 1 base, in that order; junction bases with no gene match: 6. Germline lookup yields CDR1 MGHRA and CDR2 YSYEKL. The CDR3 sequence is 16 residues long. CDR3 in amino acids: CASSRATSGGSYEQYF. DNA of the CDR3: TGCGCCAGCAGCCGGGCAACTAGCGGGGGATCCTACGAGCAGTACTTC.

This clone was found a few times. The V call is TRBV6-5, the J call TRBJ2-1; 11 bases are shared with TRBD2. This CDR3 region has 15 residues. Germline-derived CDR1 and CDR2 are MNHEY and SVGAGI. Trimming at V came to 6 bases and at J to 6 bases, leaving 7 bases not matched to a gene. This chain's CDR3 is CASRAGTSGPNEQFF. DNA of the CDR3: TGTGCCAGCAGGGCCGGGACTAGCGGCCCCAATGAGCAGTTCTTC.

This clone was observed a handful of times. The CDR3 region has the DNA TGTGCCTGGAGTGGGCTTGGTCAGCCCCAGCATTTT. Residues: CAWSGLGQPQHF. The rearrangement uses TRBV30 and TRBJ1-5; D ambiguous. The germline CDR1 and CDR2 sequences are GTSNPN and SVGIG (reference sequence). This CDR3 comprises 12 residues. V lost 1 base to trimming and J lost 6 bases, with 7 bases between them.

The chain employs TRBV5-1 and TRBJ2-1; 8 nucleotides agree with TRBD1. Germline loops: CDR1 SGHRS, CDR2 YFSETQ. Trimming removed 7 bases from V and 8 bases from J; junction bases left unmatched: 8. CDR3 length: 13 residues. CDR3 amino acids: CASVGQGYDEQFF. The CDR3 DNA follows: TGCGCCAGCGTCGGACAGGGATACGATGAGCAGTTCTTC.

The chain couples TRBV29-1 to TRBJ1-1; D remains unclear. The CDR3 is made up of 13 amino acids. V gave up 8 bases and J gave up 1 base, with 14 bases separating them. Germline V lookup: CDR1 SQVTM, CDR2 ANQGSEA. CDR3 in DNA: TGCAGCATTCACGTACAGACGAACACTGAAGCTTTCTTT. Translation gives CSIHVQTNTEAFF.

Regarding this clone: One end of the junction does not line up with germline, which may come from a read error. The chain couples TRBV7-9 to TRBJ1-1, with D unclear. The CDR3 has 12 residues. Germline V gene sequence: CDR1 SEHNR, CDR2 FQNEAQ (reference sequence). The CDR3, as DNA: TGTTCCAGCAGCTATATGAACACTGAAGCTTTCTTT. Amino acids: CSSSYMNTEAFF.

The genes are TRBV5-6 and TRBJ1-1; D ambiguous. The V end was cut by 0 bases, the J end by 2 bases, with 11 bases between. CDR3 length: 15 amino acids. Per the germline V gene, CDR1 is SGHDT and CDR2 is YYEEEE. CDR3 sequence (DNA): TGTGCCAGCAGCTTGGGTGCAGATTACAACACTGAAGCTTTCTTT. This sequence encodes CASSLGADYNTEAFF.

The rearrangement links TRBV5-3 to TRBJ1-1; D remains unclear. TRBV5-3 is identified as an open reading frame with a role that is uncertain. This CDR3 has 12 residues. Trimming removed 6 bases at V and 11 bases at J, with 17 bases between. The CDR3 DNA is TGTGCCAGAATTTCGGCAGGCTACCTCGCTTTCTTT. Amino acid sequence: CARISAGYLAFF.

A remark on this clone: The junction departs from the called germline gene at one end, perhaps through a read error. For the CDR3, the DNA is TGCAGCGCGTGGACAGGGGCTGGCTTCACCTTC. Residues: CSAWTGAGFTF. The chain recombines TRBV29-1 with TRBJ1-2, with TRBD1 matching over 9 bases. CDR1 SQVTM and CDR2 ANQGSEA come from the germline V gene. CDR3 length: 11 amino acids.

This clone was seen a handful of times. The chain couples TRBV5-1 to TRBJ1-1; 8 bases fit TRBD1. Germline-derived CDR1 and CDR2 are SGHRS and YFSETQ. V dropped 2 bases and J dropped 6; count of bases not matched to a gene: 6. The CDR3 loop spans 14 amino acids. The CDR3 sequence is CASSFGQGNAEAFF. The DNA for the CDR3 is TGCGCCAGCAGCTTCGGACAGGGTAATGCTGAAGCTTTCTTT.

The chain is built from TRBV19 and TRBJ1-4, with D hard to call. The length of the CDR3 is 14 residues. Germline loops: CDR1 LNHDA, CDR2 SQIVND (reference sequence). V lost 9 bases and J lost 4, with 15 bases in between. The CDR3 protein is CASQSGNHNEKLFF. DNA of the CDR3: TGTGCCAGCCAGTCGGGAAACCATAATGAAAAACTGTTTTTT.

The CDR3 reads CASSIDFGSFSSYNSPLHF. CDR3 DNA sequence: TGTGCCAGTAGTATAGATTTTGGCAGTTTCAGCTCCTATAATTCACCCCTCCACTTT. The chain couples TRBV19 to TRBJ1-6; no firm D call. The CDR3 totals 19 residues. V was pared by 0 bases and J by 0 bases, with 15 bases between. Germline CDR1 reads LNHDA; CDR2 reads SQIVND (reference sequence).

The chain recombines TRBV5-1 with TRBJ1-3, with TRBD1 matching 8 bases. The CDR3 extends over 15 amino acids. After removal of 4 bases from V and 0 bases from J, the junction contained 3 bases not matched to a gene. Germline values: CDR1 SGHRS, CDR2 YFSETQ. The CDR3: CASSAGQASGNTIYF. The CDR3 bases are TGCGCCAGCAGCGCGGGACAGGCCTCTGGAAACACCATATATTTT. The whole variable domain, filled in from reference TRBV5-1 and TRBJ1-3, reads KAGVTQTPRYLIKTRGQQVTLSCSPISGHRSVSWYQQTPGQGLQFLFEYFSETQRNKGNFPGRFSGRQFSNSRSEMNVSTLELGDSALYLCASSAGQASGNTIYFGEGSWLTVV.

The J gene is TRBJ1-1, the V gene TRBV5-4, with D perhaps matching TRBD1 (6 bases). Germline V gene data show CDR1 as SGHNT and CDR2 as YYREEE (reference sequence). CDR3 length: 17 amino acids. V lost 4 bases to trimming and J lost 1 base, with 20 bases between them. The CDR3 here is CASSLPNTGKGNTEAFF. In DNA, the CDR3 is TGTGCCAGCAGCCTACCGAATACAGGGAAGGGGAACACTGAAGCTTTCTTT.

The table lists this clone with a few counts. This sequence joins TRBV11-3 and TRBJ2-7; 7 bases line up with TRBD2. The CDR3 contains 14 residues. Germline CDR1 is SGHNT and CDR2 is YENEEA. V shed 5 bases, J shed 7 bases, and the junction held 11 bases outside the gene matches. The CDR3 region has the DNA TGTGCCAGCAGCGTTAGCGGGCCCGAGGGGGAGCAGTACTTC. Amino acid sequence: CASSVSGPEGEQYF.

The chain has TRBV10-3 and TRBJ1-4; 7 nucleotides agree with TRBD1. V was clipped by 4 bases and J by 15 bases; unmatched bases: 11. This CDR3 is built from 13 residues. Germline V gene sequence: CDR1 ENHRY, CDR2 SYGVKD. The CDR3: CAISATGVGLMFF. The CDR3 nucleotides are TGTGCCATCAGTGCCACAGGGGTGGGTTTAATGTTTTTT.

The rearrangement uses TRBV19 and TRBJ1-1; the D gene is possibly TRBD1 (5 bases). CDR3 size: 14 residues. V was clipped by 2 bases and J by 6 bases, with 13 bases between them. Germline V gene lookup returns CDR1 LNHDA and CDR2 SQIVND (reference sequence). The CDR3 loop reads CASSISQGNAEAFF. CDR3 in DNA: TGTGCCAGTAGTATATCGCAGGGAAACGCTGAAGCTTTCTTT.